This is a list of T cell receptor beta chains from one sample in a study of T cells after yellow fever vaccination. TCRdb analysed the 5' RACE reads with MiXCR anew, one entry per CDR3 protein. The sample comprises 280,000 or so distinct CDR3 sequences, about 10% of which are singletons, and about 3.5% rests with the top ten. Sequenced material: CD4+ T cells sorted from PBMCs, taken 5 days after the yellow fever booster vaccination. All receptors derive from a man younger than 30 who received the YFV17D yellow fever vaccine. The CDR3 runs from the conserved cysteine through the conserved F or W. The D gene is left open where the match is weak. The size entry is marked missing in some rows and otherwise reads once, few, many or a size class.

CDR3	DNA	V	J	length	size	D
CASSLDRGSLLYGYTF	TGTGCCAGCAGCCTCGACCGGGGATCCCTCCTCTATGGCTACACCTTC	TRBV4-2	TRBJ1-2	16	few	-
CASSPGDSSRGYTF	TGTGCCAGCTCACCAGGCGACAGCTCTCGTGGCTACACCTTC	TRBV18	TRBJ1-2	14	-	-
CAWSAKKQGSLPTNEKLFF	TGTGCCTGGAGTGCCAAGAAACAGGGGAGTCTGCCAACTAATGAAAAACTGTTTTTT	TRBV30	TRBJ1-4	19	-	TRBD1
CASSLFTGETQYF	TGTGCCAGCAGTTTATTTACAGGAGAGACCCAGTACTTC	TRBV28	TRBJ2-5	13	-	-
CASSLGTGWVSYGYTF	TGCGCCAGCAGCTTGGGGACAGGGTGGGTGTCCTATGGCTACACCTTC	TRBV5-1	TRBJ1-2	16	-	TRBD1
CASSFAGQQPQHF	TGTGCCAGCAGCTTTGCAGGGCAACAGCCCCAGCATTTT	TRBV7-2	TRBJ1-5	13	-	-
CASSQTLTDTQYF	TGCGCCAGCAGCCAAACCCTCACAGATACGCAGTATTTT	TRBV4-3	TRBJ2-3	13	few	-
CASSQASAATLVEPQHF	TGCGCCAGCAGCCAAGCCTCCGCAGCAACCTTGGTTGAGCCCCAGCATTTT	TRBV4-1	TRBJ1-5	17	few	-
CASSVGVGESGNTIYF	TGTGCCAGCAGCGTAGGCGTGGGGGAATCTGGAAACACCATATATTTT	TRBV9	TRBJ1-3	16	-	-
CASSETPGQGITEAFF	TGTGCCAGCAGCGAGACCCCGGGACAGGGGATCACTGAAGCTTTCTTT	TRBV9	TRBJ1-1	16	-	TRBD1
CASSYSEGKAFF	TGTGCCAGCAGTTACTCGGAGGGGAAAGCTTTCTTT	TRBV6-5	TRBJ1-1	12	-	-
CASSQENSNQPQHF	TGCGCCAGCAGCCAAGAAAACAGCAATCAGCCCCAGCATTTT	TRBV4-3	TRBJ1-5	14	many	-
CASSPQRSGNTIYF	TGTGCCAGCAGCCCTCAGCGCTCTGGAAACACCATATATTTT	TRBV9	TRBJ1-3	14	few	-
CASSRGAFGEQFF	TGTGCCAGCAGCCGGGGCGCTTTCGGTGAGCAGTTCTTC	TRBV3-1	TRBJ2-1	13	-	-
CASSHDGGANYGYTF	TGCGCCAGCAGCCATGATGGGGGAGCTAACTATGGCTACACCTTC	TRBV4-1	TRBJ1-2	15	few	-
CASSSSPGRRGYGYTF	TGTGCCAGCAGCTCCTCCCCGGGACGAAGAGGCTATGGCTACACCTTC	TRBV9	TRBJ1-2	16	-	-
CASSLGPGVGLANVLTF	TGCGCCAGCAGCTTGGGGCCAGGGGTGGGATTGGCCAACGTCCTGACTTTC	TRBV5-1	TRBJ2-6	17	-	-
CASSQRGAQPQHF	TGTGCCAGCAGCCAACGGGGGGCACAGCCCCAGCATTTT	TRBV3-1	TRBJ1-5	13	-	-
CASSRGRGYEQYF	TGTGCCAGCAGTCGCGGGAGAGGGTACGAGCAGTACTTC	TRBV6-5	TRBJ2-7	13	few	TRBD2
CASIPSGGRDEQFF	TGCGCCAGCATTCCTAGCGGCGGAAGGGATGAGCAGTTCTTC	TRBV5-1	TRBJ2-1	14	few	TRBD2
CASSQVMTGGSATSTDTQYF	TGCGCCAGCAGCCAAGTCATGACAGGGGGCTCCGCGACTAGCACAGATACGCAGTATTTT	TRBV4-3	TRBJ2-3	20	few	TRBD1
CATSGGSNTGELFF	TGTGCCACTTCCGGGGGATCGAACACCGGGGAGCTGTTTTTT	TRBV24-1	TRBJ2-2	14	few	-
CASSPQGAETQYF	TGCGCCAGCAGCCCACAGGGGGCTGAGACCCAGTACTTC	TRBV5-1	TRBJ2-5	13	many	TRBD1
CASSLSVTDTQYF	TGCGCCAGCAGCCTGAGCGTCACAGATACGCAGTATTTT	TRBV4-3	TRBJ2-3	13	few	-
CASSLTGRATNEKLFF	TGTGCCAGCAGTTTGACAGGGCGGGCAACTAATGAAAAACTGTTTTTT	TRBV6-5	TRBJ1-4	16	few	TRBD1
CSAGQNNQPQHF	TGCAGTGCCGGACAGAACAATCAGCCCCAGCATTTT	TRBV20-1	TRBJ1-5	12	few	-
CASSAGAGGLYEQYF	TGTGCCAGCAGCGCAGGGGCAGGGGGCTTGTACGAGCAGTACTTC	TRBV9	TRBJ2-7	15	many	TRBD1
CASSLGQSEQFF	TGTGCCAGCAGCTTGGGCCAGAGCGAGCAGTTCTTC	TRBV5-4	TRBJ2-1	12	many	-
CASGLRTSGETQYF	TGTGCTAGTGGTTTGAGGACTAGCGGGGAGACCCAGTACTTC	TRBV12-5	TRBJ2-5	14	-	TRBD2
CASSQDLGDRDTPLHF	TGCGCCAGCAGCCAAGATTTGGGGGACAGAGATACACCCCTCCACTTT	TRBV4-3	TRBJ1-6	16	few	TRBD1
CASSVEGRLRGYTF	TGTGCCAGTTCCGTAGAGGGCCGCCTTAGGGGCTACACCTTC	TRBV6-5	TRBJ1-2	14	few	-
CATTSGGVYNEQFF	TGTGCCACGACCTCGGGGGGCGTCTACAATGAGCAGTTCTTC	TRBV7-9	TRBJ2-1	14	few	-
CASSYWAFGKLFF	TGTGCCAGCAGTTACTGGGCCTTCGGGAAGCTGTTTTTT	TRBV6-2/TRBV6-3	TRBJ2-2	13	many	-
CSVDPGVDYGYTF	TGCAGCGTTGATCCAGGGGTGGACTATGGCTACACCTTC	TRBV29-1	TRBJ1-2	13	few	-